Reported below is one TCR beta chain. The antigen is undetermined. Here immunoSEQ multiplex PCR was the method, and the copy in TCRdb shows in-frame clones only, minus some. The sample holds roughly 66,000 clones, roughly 85% seen once. The source of the sample is a study of OX40 agonist ivuxolimab in advanced cancers. Background on the study: An agonistic anti-OX40 (CD134) antibody, ivuxolimab, was used to treat the patients.

Study-wide points: At 0.1 to 3.0 mg/kg and by week 6, clonal expansion occurred in CD4+ and CD8+ blood T cells. Relative to CD4+ cells, CD8+ T cells on average had more expanded clones.

Germline CDR1 is SEHNR and CDR2 is FQNEAQ (reference sequence). There are 15 residues in the CDR3. V was shortened by 11 bases and J by 3 bases, with 19 bases between the two germline ends. The receptor's source is an adult with an advanced solid tumor such as melanoma, head and neck, liver or kidney cancer. Sample: CD4+ or CD8+ T cells sorted from blood, taken in a trial of the OX40 agonist ivuxolimab. This rearrangement joins TRBV7-9 to TRBJ2-2; D tentatively reads TRBD1 or TRBD2 (6 bases each). In DNA, the CDR3 is TGTGCCGGCTCACACCGGGGGCAGGACACCGGGGAGCTGTTTTTT. Translation: CAGSHRGQDTGELFF.